The T cell receptor beta chain described here comes from a study of blood T cell repertoires in COVID-19. Study overall: T cells, B-cell-depleted T cells, or PBMCs provided the cDNA or gDNA that served as material.

Trimming stripped 3 bases from V and 0 bases from J, with 13 bases between. CDR3 length: 17 amino acids. The V gene's germline CDR1 is KGHDR and CDR2 SFDVKD. Sequencing used immunoSEQ multiplex PCR; TCRdb keeps in-frame clones, though not all of them. This table has more than 300,000 clones, roughly 90% appearing once. The gene calls are TRBV24-1 and TRBJ2-2; D not certain. Input material: PBMCs or T cells enriched from blood (not recorded which). The receptor was derived from a woman aged 25 to 39 who had recovered from COVID-19. The CDR3 here is CATSDHPSQANTGELFF. The DNA of the CDR3 is TGTGCCACCAGTGATCACCCCTCGCAGGCGAACACCGGGGAGCTGTTTTTT.